This is a list of T cell receptor beta chains from one sample in a study of Graves' ophthalmopathy and Graves' hyperthyroidism. Using its own MiXCR run on the multiplex PCR reads, TCRdb lists one record per CDR3 protein. In the table there are roughly 380,000 distinct CDR3 sequences, approximately 15% of which are singletons. Sequencing used peripheral blood. All receptors derive from a woman between 18 and 30 years old with stable Graves' hyperthyroidism. Each CDR3 is given with its conserved first and last residue. Each record gives: J gene, V gene, D gene, clone size, CDR3 protein, CDR3 DNA. D genes are given only for firm matches. Clone size is not always given. Where it is, it says once, few, many or a class for expanded clones.

J: TRBJ2-7; V: TRBV19; D: -; size: many; CDR3: CASSSPRDTSYEQYF; DNA: TGTGCCAGTAGCAGCCCCCGGGACACCTCCTACGAGCAGTACTTC
J: TRBJ2-2; V: TRBV3-1; D: TRBD1; size: few; CDR3: CASSPSLDRGRNTGELFF; DNA: TGTGCCAGCAGCCCTAGCCTAGACAGGGGGCGGAACACCGGGGAGCTGTTTTTT
J: TRBJ2-7; V: TRBV7-8; D: TRBD2; size: -; CDR3: CASSAGLASSFYEQYF; DNA: TGTGCCAGCAGCGCAGGACTAGCGAGTTCCTTCTACGAGCAGTACTTC
J: TRBJ2-2; V: TRBV27; D: -; size: many; CDR3: CASNPGTNTGELFF; DNA: TGTGCCAGCAACCCCGGGACGAACACCGGGGAGCTGTTTTTT
J: TRBJ1-1; V: TRBV6-4; D: -; size: many; CDR3: CASILAWGNAEAFF; DNA: TGTGCCAGCATTCTGGCTTGGGGCAACGCTGAAGCTTTCTTT
J: TRBJ1-6; V: TRBV20-1; D: -; size: many; CDR3: CSASQQGSPLHF; DNA: TGCAGTGCTAGTCAACAGGGATCACCCCTCCACTTT
J: TRBJ2-4; V: TRBV12-5; D: -; size: -; CDR3: CASGLVAGIAKNIQYF; DNA: TGTGCTAGTGGTTTGGTAGCCGGGATAGCCAAAAACATTCAGTACTTC
J: TRBJ1-5; V: TRBV19; D: -; size: -; CDR3: CASSGLGRVVGQLQHF; DNA: TGTGCCAGTAGCGGGTTGGGGCGCGTGGTTGGGCAGCTCCAGCATTTT
J: TRBJ1-5; V: TRBV20-1; D: -; size: many; CDR3: CSASRTSSQPQHF; DNA: TGCAGTGCTAGCCGGACGTCAAGTCAGCCCCAGCATTTT
J: TRBJ2-7; V: TRBV19; D: -; size: -; CDR3: CASCVRGFGYEQYF; DNA: TGTGCCAGCTGTGTAAGGGGGTTCGGATACGAGCAGTACTTC
J: TRBJ2-7; V: TRBV6-1; D: -; size: many; CDR3: CASSDGIRVNYEQYF; DNA: TGTGCCAGCAGTGACGGTATTAGAGTTAACTACGAGCAGTACTTC
J: TRBJ2-4; V: TRBV10-2; D: -; size: few; CDR3: CASREGVTKNIQYF; DNA: TGCGCCAGCAGGGAGGGAGTAACCAAAAACATTCAGTACTTC
J: TRBJ2-5; V: TRBV24-1; D: TRBD2; size: -; CDR3: CATSDFPGGPLETQYF; DNA: TGTGCCACCAGTGATTTCCCGGGGGGGCCGTTGGAGACCCAGTACTTC
J: TRBJ1-5; V: TRBV12-3/TRBV12-4; D: TRBD1; size: -; CDR3: CASSWGTGQPQHF; DNA: TGTGCCAGCAGTTGGGGGACAGGTCAGCCCCAGCATTTT
J: TRBJ1-3; V: TRBV15; D: -; size: -; CDR3: CATSSESTRSSWRNTIYF; DNA: TGTGCCACCAGTTCCGAATCGACTCGGTCGTCCTGGCGAAACACCATATATTTT
J: TRBJ1-1; V: TRBV5-6; D: TRBD1; size: few; CDR3: CASSSVLEPGTGADTEAFF; DNA: TGTGCCAGCAGCTCCGTACTAGAACCCGGGACAGGGGCCGACACTGAAGCTTTCTTT
J: TRBJ1-5; V: TRBV19; D: -; size: many; CDR3: CASRFRGERPQHF; DNA: TGTGCCAGTAGATTCAGGGGAGAACGGCCCCAGCATTTT
J: TRBJ2-2; V: TRBV12-3/TRBV12-4; D: TRBD1; size: many; CDR3: CASSSLDRGNTGELFF; DNA: TGTGCCAGCAGTTCACTGGACAGGGGAAACACCGGGGAGCTGTTTTTT
J: TRBJ2-5; V: TRBV10-3; D: -; size: few; CDR3: CAISVPSVETQYF; DNA: TGTGCCATCAGTGTGCCTTCTGTGGAGACCCAGTACTTC
J: TRBJ2-2; V: TRBV6-5; D: -; size: many; CDR3: CASSYSRIRTGELFF; DNA: TGTGCCAGCAGTTACTCGAGGATACGAACCGGGGAGCTGTTTTTT
J: TRBJ1-1; V: TRBV5-1; D: -; size: few; CDR3: CASSLADPGRRLTEAFF; DNA: TGCGCCAGCAGCTTGGCGGATCCGGGCCGAAGACTCACTGAAGCTTTCTTT
J: TRBJ2-7; V: TRBV6-2/TRBV6-3; D: TRBD1; size: -; CDR3: CATRDRGYEQYF; DNA: TGTGCCACCAGGGACAGGGGATACGAGCAGTACTTC
J: TRBJ2-7; V: TRBV5-1; D: -; size: -; CDR3: CASRGVYEQYF; DNA: TGCGCCAGCAGGGGTGTGTACGAGCAGTACTTC
J: TRBJ2-5; V: TRBV6-2/TRBV6-3; D: -; size: few; CDR3: CASSYWSEETQYF; DNA: TGTGCCAGCAGTTATTGGTCAGAAGAGACCCAGTACTTC
J: TRBJ1-2; V: TRBV19; D: -; size: many; CDR3: CASLGGGGYTF; DNA: TGTGCCAGCCTGGGGGGTGGAGGCTACACCTTC
J: TRBJ1-1; V: TRBV27; D: TRBD1; size: many; CDR3: CASSRGGGDTEAFF; DNA: TGTGCCAGCAGCAGAGGGGGCGGGGACACTGAAGCTTTCTTT
J: TRBJ2-5; V: TRBV9; D: -; size: many; CDR3: CASSVRPQGSETQYF; DNA: TGTGCCAGCAGCGTTCGACCTCAGGGGAGCGAGACCCAGTACTTC
J: TRBJ1-6; V: TRBV7-6; D: TRBD1; size: many; CDR3: CASSLALQGAGSPLHF; DNA: TGTGCCAGCAGCTTAGCGCTTCAGGGGGCCGGATCACCCCTCCACTTT
J: TRBJ1-5; V: TRBV12-3/TRBV12-4; D: -; size: many; CDR3: CASSLYGAGNQPQHF; DNA: TGTGCCAGCAGTTTATATGGGGCTGGCAATCAGCCCCAGCATTTT
J: TRBJ2-5; V: TRBV27; D: TRBD2; size: -; CDR3: CASSFGLAGWQETQYF; DNA: TGTGCCAGCAGTTTCGGACTAGCGGGGTGGCAAGAGACCCAGTACTTC
J: TRBJ2-5; V: TRBV27; D: TRBD1; size: many; CDR3: CASSLARGETQYF; DNA: TGTGCCAGCAGTTTAGCCAGGGGGGAGACCCAGTACTTC
J: TRBJ2-5; V: TRBV12-3/TRBV12-4; D: TRBD2; size: many; CDR3: CASSPLAEETQYF; DNA: TGTGCCAGCAGTCCTCTAGCGGAAGAGACCCAGTACTTC
J: TRBJ2-5; V: TRBV12-3/TRBV12-4; D: -; size: many; CDR3: CASSPGSQGTQYF; DNA: TGTGCCAGCAGTCCGGGATCTCAGGGGACCCAGTACTTC
J: TRBJ2-7; V: TRBV7-2; D: TRBD2; size: many; CDR3: CASSLGQAGDRYF; DNA: TGTGCCAGCAGCTTAGGGCAAGCGGGGGATCGATACTTC
J: TRBJ2-7; V: TRBV2; D: TRBD1; size: many; CDR3: CASSPDRGRTSYEQYF; DNA: TGTGCCAGCAGTCCCGACAGGGGGCGGACCTCCTACGAGCAGTACTTC
J: TRBJ2-7; V: TRBV12-3/TRBV12-4; D: TRBD1; size: once; CDR3: CASGPRQGGEQYF; DNA: TGTGCCAGCGGTCCAAGACAGGGGGGGGAGCAGTACTTC
J: TRBJ1-2; V: TRBV7-9; D: -; size: many; CDR3: CASEQGDTF; DNA: TGTGCCAGCGAACAGGGAGACACCTTC
J: TRBJ2-7; V: TRBV6-2/TRBV6-3; D: -; size: many; CDR3: CASSSFGDRPYEQYF; DNA: TGTGCCAGCAGTTCCTTTGGAGACAGGCCCTACGAGCAGTACTTC
J: TRBJ2-2; V: TRBV24-1; D: TRBD1; size: many; CDR3: CATSDFTGDGTGELFF; DNA: TGTGCCACCAGTGATTTTACAGGGGATGGTACCGGGGAGCTGTTTTTT
J: TRBJ2-2; V: TRBV6-5; D: -; size: many; CDR3: CASSLGTLKNTGELFF; DNA: TGTGCCAGCAGTTTAGGGACACTGAAGAACACCGGGGAGCTGTTTTTT
J: TRBJ1-1; V: TRBV7-2; D: TRBD1; size: many; CDR3: CASSLAGTGVYTEAFF; DNA: TGTGCCAGCAGCTTAGCCGGGACAGGGGTCTACACTGAAGCTTTCTTT
J: TRBJ2-4; V: TRBV6-2/TRBV6-3; D: -; size: many; CDR3: CASLWLNIQYF; DNA: TGTGCCAGTCTGTGGTTAAACATTCAGTACTTC
J: TRBJ1-6; V: TRBV2; D: -; size: few; CDR3: CASSERSGVYYNSPLHF; DNA: TGTGCCAGCAGTGAGCGGTCAGGGGTATACTATAATTCACCCCTCCACTTT
J: TRBJ2-4; V: TRBV12-5; D: TRBD1; size: -; CDR3: CASGLTARGLTAKNIQYF; DNA: TGTGCTAGTGGTTTAACGGCCAGGGGGTTAACGGCCAAAAACATTCAGTACTTC
J: TRBJ2-4; V: TRBV29-1; D: -; size: many; CDR3: CSVPRTESNPNIQYF; DNA: TGCAGCGTTCCCCGGACAGAATCTAACCCAAACATTCAGTACTTC
J: TRBJ1-1; V: TRBV11-2; D: -; size: many; CDR3: CASSFLNKQGSTEAFF; DNA: TGTGCCAGCAGCTTCCTGAACAAACAGGGTTCGACTGAAGCTTTCTTT
J: TRBJ1-1; V: TRBV6-2/TRBV6-3; D: -; size: -; CDR3: CASSYGSGVSSEAFF; DNA: TGTGCCAGCAGTTACGGTTCAGGGGTGAGCTCTGAAGCTTTCTTT
J: TRBJ2-5; V: TRBV19; D: -; size: many; CDR3: CASSIPGNQETQYF; DNA: TGTGCCAGTAGTATACCGGGGAACCAAGAGACCCAGTACTTC
J: TRBJ2-5; V: TRBV7-2; D: -; size: many; CDR3: CASSSRQVVEETQYF; DNA: TGTGCCAGCAGCTCCAGACAGGTGGTGGAAGAGACCCAGTACTTC
J: TRBJ2-2; V: TRBV11-2; D: TRBD1; size: many; CDR3: CASSSLLLRQGWTGELFF; DNA: TGTGCCAGCAGCTCCCTCCTCCTTCGACAGGGGTGGACCGGGGAGCTGTTTTTT
J: TRBJ2-6; V: TRBV11-2; D: -; size: -; CDR3: CASSLEVGGRANVLTF; DNA: TGTGCCAGCAGCTTAGAGGTCGGGGGACGGGCCAACGTCCTGACTTTC
J: TRBJ1-5; V: TRBV11-2; D: TRBD1; size: few; CDR3: CASSLTGQGHQPQHF; DNA: TGTGCCAGCAGCTTAACAGGACAGGGGCATCAGCCCCAGCATTTT
J: TRBJ1-3; V: TRBV6-2/TRBV6-3; D: -; size: -; CDR3: CASGGQPVTDSGNTIYF; DNA: TGTGCCAGCGGAGGACAGCCCGTTACTGACTCTGGAAACACCATATATTTT
J: TRBJ2-7; V: TRBV19; D: -; size: many; CDR3: CASSTEGWGDEQYF; DNA: TGTGCCAGTAGCACGGAGGGGTGGGGGGACGAGCAGTACTTC
J: TRBJ1-1; V: TRBV2; D: TRBD1; size: many; CDR3: CARNQDRGLNTEAFF; DNA: TGTGCCAGGAACCAAGACAGGGGTCTGAACACTGAAGCTTTCTTT
J: TRBJ2-5; V: TRBV19; D: TRBD1; size: many; CDR3: CASSTGTGTQETQYF; DNA: TGTGCCAGTAGTACCGGGACAGGGACCCAAGAGACCCAGTACTTC
J: TRBJ2-7; V: TRBV11-2; D: -; size: few; CDR3: CASSPTQVGVPYEQYF; DNA: TGTGCCAGCAGCCCCACACAAGTGGGGGTCCCCTACGAGCAGTACTTC
J: TRBJ1-6; V: TRBV6-2/TRBV6-3; D: -; size: -; CDR3: CASRTVEGRIDSPLHF; DNA: TGTGCCAGCAGGACTGTAGAGGGGCGAATCGATTCACCCCTCCACTTT
J: TRBJ1-1; V: TRBV15; D: -; size: many; CDR3: CATSRDPRNTEAFF; DNA: TGTGCCACCAGCAGAGATCCGAGGAACACTGAAGCTTTCTTT